This entry concerns a single T cell receptor beta chain. This clonotype came up a few times. Which antigen it targets is not known. No base qualities exist here, and no much larger clone lies one base off it. The library was made by multiplex PCR. Reads for this sample came from an Illumina HiSeq 4000. To build TCR beta libraries, CDR3 regions were amplified by Arm-PCR using iRepertoire HTBI primers. Gel purification was performed on PCR products prior to sequencing. In the source study's methods: Gene usage analysis of CDR3 amino acid clonotypes used the roughly 60 TRBV and 14 to 15 TRBJ segments found across samples. Filtered high-quality paired reads were merged into contigs using COPE and FqMerger. BLAST was used to align contigs to IMGT TRBV, TRBD and TRBJ reference genes, and CDR3 was defined according to IMGT. Any clonotype with a frequency above 0.1% was counted as a highly expanded clone. Repertoire diversity was measured by Shannon entropy, and V-J evenness by the Gini coefficient. Public clonotypes were defined as clonotypes shared by more than one individual. TCRdb trimmed public reads at Q25 via fastp, called clones via MiXCR and kept in-frame beta chains. For every CDR3 protein sequence, its rows merge into one entry that carries the most common genes and DNA. The V and J calls reflect TCRdb's pipeline rather than the authors' work. A total of around 360,000 distinct CDR3 sequences appear in this sample, 15% to 20% of them only once. The ten largest make up over 20% of the sample.

The data stem from a study of regulatory T cells in long-lasting Graves disease (dated by TCRdb to the early 2020s). For the wider study: Newly diagnosed Graves' disease patients had taken antithyroid drugs for less than 3 months. The study took place in China and was registered as a clinical trial. Patients with persistent Graves' disease were compared with patients with newly diagnosed Graves' disease using TCR sequencing and RNA sequencing of peripheral blood. A total of around 35 samples underwent TCR sequencing, from about 13 patients with persistent Graves' disease and 20 patients with newly diagnosed Graves' disease.

Explained via the paper, the time point label denotes: newly diagnosed GD, antithyroid drugs for less than 3 months. For both TCR sequencing and RNA sequencing, RNA was extracted from PBMCs using TRIzol. Graves' disease was diagnosed according to American Thyroid Association guidelines. Recruitment of patients was carried out at an endocrinology department in Xi'an, China. From each patient, 7.5 to 10 milliliters of peripheral blood was collected into an EDTA anticoagulant tube. Ficoll Paque Plus density gradient separation was used to isolate PBMCs, and no additional T cell sorting was done. RNA quality was checked with an Agilent 2100 Bioanalyzer and agarose gel, and concentration with a NanoDrop 2000. CDR3 length: 12 amino acids, cysteine to phenylalanine. Only the CDR3 portion is preserved as DNA: 36 bases, with reading frame beginning at the first base. Reading the germline V gene (reference sequence) gives CDR1 PRHDT and CDR2 FYEKMQ. The trim is 3 bases for V and 8 bases for J, with a gap of 7 bases between the germline ends.

The research as a whole found: The authors noted that the small sample size was a limitation that may lower accuracy. Lower TCR Shannon entropy and fewer highly expanded clones were observed in persistent Graves' disease patients than in newly diagnosed patients, which suggested clonal expansion. Sequencing and analysis were limited to the TCR beta chain. Preferential use of TRBV28, TRBJ1-2 and TRBJ2-5 was observed in persistent disease, whereas TRBV20-1 and TRBJ2-1 were favored in newly diagnosed disease. The study examined only peripheral blood because the primary lesion, thyroid tissue, could not be accessed. A larger number of public clonotypes was shared among persistent patients (approximately 3,000) than among newly diagnosed patients (around 970).

These sequences were also reported in another study, on T cells in Graves' hyperthyroidism and ophthalmopathy. The second study, in turn, reports: Stable Graves' hyperthyroidism was defined as the absence of progression to ophthalmopathy over 18 months of follow-up. Hyperthyroidism patients were newly diagnosed, with disease duration under 2 months, and aged 18 to 65 years. Exclusion was applied to patients with uncontrolled infections, other autoimmune diseases, pregnancy or lactation. Diagnoses relied on clinical symptoms, serum thyroxine and TRAb, thyroid ultrasound and orbital computed tomography. The TCR CDR3 was subjected to a first round of RT-PCR using the HTBI primer set and the Qiagen OneStep RT-PCR kit. Blood samples also contained most of the expanded thyroid clonotypes (frequency above 0.001), which suggests that blood repertoires may reflect thyroid immune responses. A model built on a 13 V-J signature distinguished ophthalmopathy from stable hyperthyroidism, reaching around 87% sensitivity and 81.08% specificity in cross-validation and 80%/75% in testing. In validation, progression to ophthalmopathy was predicted by the model with roughly 71% sensitivity and roughly 76% specificity, a median of approximately 6.5 months before onset. A discovery cohort of about 95 patients, 43 with Graves' ophthalmopathy and roughly 59 with stable Graves' hyperthyroidism, was used to find distinguishing TCR V-J signatures. Prospective prediction of ophthalmopathy was tested in an independent validation cohort consisting of some 19 hyperthyroidism patients and around 16 patients who later progressed to ophthalmopathy. The 85 to 100 discovery patients were randomly split 7:3 into training and test sets. In addition, the study compared T-cell repertoires in thyroid tissue and in blood from about 6 Graves' hyperthyroidism patients. Following sampling, methimazole starting at 30 mg daily was given to hyperthyroidism patients, and high-dose intravenous methylprednisolone was given to ophthalmopathy patients. The libraries were constructed in a second round of multiplex PCR and then size-selected and purified. The libraries were sequenced on an Illumina HiSeq2000 using paired-end 100 bp reads. Raw data were processed with SOAPnuke, discarding reads with adapters, uncalled bases, mean Phred below 15, or no exact constant-primer or identifier match. High-quality paired reads were merged using COPE v1.2.5, and each unique nucleotide sequence was defined as a clonotype. Clonotypes were aligned to IMGT TRBV, TRBD and TRBJ reference segments using MiTCR v1.1. The analysis included only V-J combinations with a frequency above 0.0001, which together covered around 99% of the repertoires. The TCS score was defined as the ratio of F50 (clonal expansion) to E x V (chaos), calculated using BLOSUM62-based TCRdist between CDR3 peptides within each V-J. Welch's t-statistics and random forest reduced around 550 V-J features to some 14, which were used in a naive Bayes classifier (R e1071). No statistical method was used to fix the sample size in advance, and group allocation was not hidden from the investigators. TCR Vbeta CDR3 sequencing of some 140 peripheral blood samples (over 40 ophthalmopathy, about 74 hyperthyroidism and some 17 progressor patients) is reported in the paper.

The chain is encoded by TRBV13 joined to TRBJ1-4, with no reliable assignment of the D segment. The sequenced sample was peripheral blood mononuclear cells (PBMCs), obtained at new diagnosis, from a patient treated with antithyroid drugs. This clonotype was sampled from a young woman with Graves disease. Donor details come from another sample of the same person, matched by shared clones. In nucleotides, the sequence is TGTGCCAGCAGCTTCGGTCCAGAAAAACTGTTTTTT. The translation is CASSFGPEKLFF.